This T cell receptor (beta chain) was identified in a study of blood T cell repertoires in COVID-19. Profiled with immunoSEQ multiplex PCR; TCRdb holds only in-frame clones, not every one. The profile shows more than 200,000 clones, more than 75% of them singletons. V was shortened by 3 bases and J by 0 bases, with 9 bases between the two germline ends. Germline CDR1 and CDR2: KGHSH and LQKENI. This CDR3 has 15 amino acids. The chain combines TRBV18 with TRBJ2-1; D might be TRBD2 (6 bases). The TCR was taken from a woman aged 45-65 years who had recovered from COVID-19. The sample comprised PBMCs or T cells enriched from blood (not recorded which). The CDR3 DNA reads as TGTGCCAGCTCACCCGGGAGAGCCTCCTACAATGAGCAGTTCTTC. Amino acids: CASSPGRASYNEQFF.